The clone carrying this T cell receptor (beta chain) was counted ten times or more. This sample was included in a study of T cells in Graves' hyperthyroidism and ophthalmopathy. Researchers took RNA transcripts and amplified the TCR beta CDR3 regions from them. Initially, a first-round RT-PCR of the TCR CDR3 employed the HTBI primer set. TCRdb fed the multiplex PCR reads into MiXCR, producing one record per CDR3 protein. Among over 200,000 distinct CDR3 sequences listed, 13% to 15% were seen once. Trimming cost V 3 bases and J 5 bases, with 10 bases left between them. Germline loops: CDR1 SQVTM, CDR2 ANQGSEA. This CDR3 contains 12 residues.

The J gene is TRBJ1-2, the V gene TRBV29-1; no firm D call. The sample was blood. This clonotype was obtained from a woman aged 40 to 50 with Graves' hyperthyroidism that later progressed to Graves' ophthalmopathy. CDR3 bases: TGCAGCGTTGAGGCCGGACCTTATGGCTACACCTTC. Translating it yields CSVEAGPYGYTF.